This T cell receptor (beta chain) is from a study of blood T cell repertoires in COVID-19. Study context: The samples span acute and convalescent COVID-19 from the United States, Italy and Spain. The cDNA or gDNA used as material had been derived from T cells, B-cell-depleted T cells, or PBMCs.

Per the original methods: Reference gene primer amplification yielded estimated nucleated cell counts. Assay used: immunoSEQ multiplex PCR; TCRdb lists only in-frame clones, some missing. That table gives V, J and clone size, and the DNA gave D and trimming. Altogether 150,000 to 170,000 clones are present, about 79% being singletons, with the ten largest covering roughly 29%. This CDR3 comprises 16 residues. The germline gives CDR1 SGHTS, CDR2 YDEGEE. Between the trimmed V and J ends, which lost 5 bases and 0 bases, there was a span of 15 bases. This sequence joins TRBV5-8 and TRBJ1-5; a weak D match, TRBD1 (6 bases). This TCR derives from a woman in her fifties or sixties with acute or convalescent COVID-19. Sequenced material: peripheral blood. Here the CDR3 reads CASRNGQPLSNQPQHF. CDR3 in DNA: TGTGCCAGCAGAAACGGACAGCCACTTAGCAATCAGCCCCAGCATTTT.